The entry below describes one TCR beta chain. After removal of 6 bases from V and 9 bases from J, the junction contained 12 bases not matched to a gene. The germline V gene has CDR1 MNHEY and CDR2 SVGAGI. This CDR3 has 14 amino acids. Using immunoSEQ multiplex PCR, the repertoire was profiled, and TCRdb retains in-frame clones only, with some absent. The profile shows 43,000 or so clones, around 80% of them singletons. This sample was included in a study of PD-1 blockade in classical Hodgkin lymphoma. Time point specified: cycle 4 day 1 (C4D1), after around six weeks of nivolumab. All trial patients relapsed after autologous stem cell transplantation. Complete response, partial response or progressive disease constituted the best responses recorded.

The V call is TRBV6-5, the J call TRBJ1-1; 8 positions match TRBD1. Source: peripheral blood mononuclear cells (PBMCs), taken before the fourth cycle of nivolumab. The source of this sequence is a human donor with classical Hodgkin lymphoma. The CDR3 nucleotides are TGTGCCAGCAGCGATCCGAGGACAGGGTCAAAAGCTTTCTTT. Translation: CASSDPRTGSKAFF.